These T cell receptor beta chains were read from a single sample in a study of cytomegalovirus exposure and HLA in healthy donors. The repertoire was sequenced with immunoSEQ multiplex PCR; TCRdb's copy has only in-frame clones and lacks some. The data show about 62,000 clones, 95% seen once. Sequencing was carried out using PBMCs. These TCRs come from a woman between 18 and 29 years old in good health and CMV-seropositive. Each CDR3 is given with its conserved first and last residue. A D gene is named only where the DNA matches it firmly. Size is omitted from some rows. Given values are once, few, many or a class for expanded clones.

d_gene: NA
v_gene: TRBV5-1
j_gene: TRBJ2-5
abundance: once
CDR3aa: CASSLAGREETQYF
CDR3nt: TGCGCCAGCAGCTTGGCCGGGCGGGAAGAGACCCAGTACTTC

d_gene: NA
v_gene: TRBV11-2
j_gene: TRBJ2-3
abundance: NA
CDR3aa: CASSVRGSTDTQYF
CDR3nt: TGTGCCAGCAGCGTCCGGGGGAGCACAGATACGCAGTATTTT

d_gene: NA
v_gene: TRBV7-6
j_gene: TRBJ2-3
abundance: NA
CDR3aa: CASSLARGTDTQYF
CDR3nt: TGTGCCAGCAGCTTAGCCCGGGGCACAGATACGCAGTATTTT

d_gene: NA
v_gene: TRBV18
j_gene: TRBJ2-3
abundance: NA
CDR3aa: CASSRSGGTDTQYF
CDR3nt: TGTGCCAGCTCCCGCTCAGGGGGGACAGATACGCAGTATTTT

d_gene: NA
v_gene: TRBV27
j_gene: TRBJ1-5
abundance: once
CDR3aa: CASSPRQYSNQPQHF
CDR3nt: TGTGCCAGCAGTCCCCGACAGTATAGCAATCAGCCCCAGCATTTT

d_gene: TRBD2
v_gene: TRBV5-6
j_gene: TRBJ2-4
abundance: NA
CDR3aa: CATKRGALNDIQYF
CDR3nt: TGTGCCACCAAGCGGGGGGCCCTAAATGACATTCAGTACTTC

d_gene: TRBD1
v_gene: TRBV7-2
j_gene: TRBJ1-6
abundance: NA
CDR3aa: CASSFTGTGPLSPLHF
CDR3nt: TGTGCCAGCAGCTTCACCGGGACAGGGCCGTTGTCACCCCTCCACTTT

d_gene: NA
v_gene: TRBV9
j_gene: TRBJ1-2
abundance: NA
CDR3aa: CASSVGVVFYGYTF
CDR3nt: TGTGCCAGCAGCGTAGGCGTGGTGTTCTATGGCTACACCTTC

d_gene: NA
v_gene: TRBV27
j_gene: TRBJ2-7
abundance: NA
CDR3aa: CASRVSIRGNYEQYF
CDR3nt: TGTGCCAGCAGGGTCTCCATACGAGGAAATTACGAGCAGTACTTC

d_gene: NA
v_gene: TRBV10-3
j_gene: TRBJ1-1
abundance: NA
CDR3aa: CAISESRAETLNTEAFF
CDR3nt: TGTGCCATCAGTGAGTCGAGGGCCGAAACCTTGAACACTGAAGCTTTCTTT

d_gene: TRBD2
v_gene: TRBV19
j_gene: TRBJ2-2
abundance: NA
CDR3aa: CASIRVGLAGSSGELFF
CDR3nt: TGTGCCAGTATAAGGGTTGGACTAGCGGGGAGTTCGGGGGAGCTGTTTTTT

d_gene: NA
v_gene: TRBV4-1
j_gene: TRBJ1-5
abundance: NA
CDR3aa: CASSQVTGLNQPQHF
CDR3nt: TGCGCCAGCAGCCAAGTGACAGGTCTCAATCAGCCCCAGCATTTT

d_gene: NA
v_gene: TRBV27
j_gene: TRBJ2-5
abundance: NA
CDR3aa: CASSIVGAWETQYF
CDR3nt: TGTGCCAGCTCCATAGTGGGGGCCTGGGAGACCCAGTACTTC

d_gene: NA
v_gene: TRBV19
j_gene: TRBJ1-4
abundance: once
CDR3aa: CASSTYANEKLFF
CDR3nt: TGTGCCAGTAGTACTTATGCTAATGAAAAACTGTTTTTT

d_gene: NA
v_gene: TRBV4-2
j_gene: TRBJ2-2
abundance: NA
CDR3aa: CASSQQITGNTGELFF
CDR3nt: TGTGCCAGCAGCCAACAAATAACAGGGAACACCGGGGAGCTGTTTTTT

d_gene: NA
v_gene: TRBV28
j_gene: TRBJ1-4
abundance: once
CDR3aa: CASSHLSSGRGEAKLFF
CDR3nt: TGTGCCAGCAGCCACCTCTCGTCGGGTCGAGGTGAAGCTAAACTGTTTTTT

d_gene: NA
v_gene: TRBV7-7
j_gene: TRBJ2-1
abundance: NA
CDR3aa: CASSSDRYNEQFF
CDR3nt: TGTGCCAGCAGCTCAGACAGGTACAATGAGCAGTTCTTC

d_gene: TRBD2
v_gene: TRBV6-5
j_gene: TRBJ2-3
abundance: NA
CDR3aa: CASIQSGGATDTQYF
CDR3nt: TGTGCCAGCATACAAAGCGGGGGGGCCACAGATACGCAGTATTTT

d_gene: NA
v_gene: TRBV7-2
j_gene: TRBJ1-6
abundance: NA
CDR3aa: CASSLNRSYNSPLHF
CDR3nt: TGTGCCAGCAGCTTAAACAGGTCTTATAATTCACCCCTCCACTTT

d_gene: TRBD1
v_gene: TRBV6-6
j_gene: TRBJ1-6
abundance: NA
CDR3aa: CASSYGTGVSPLHF
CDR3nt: TGTGCCAGCAGTTACGGGACAGGGGTTTCACCCCTCCACTTT

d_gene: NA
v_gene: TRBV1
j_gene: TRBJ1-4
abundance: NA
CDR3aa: CTSSLSLRGTHEKLFF
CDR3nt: TGCACCAGCAGCCTTTCTCTCAGGGGGACCCATGAAAAACTGTTTTTT

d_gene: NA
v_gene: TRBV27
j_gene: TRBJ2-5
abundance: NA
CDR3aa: CASSFRETQYF
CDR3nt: TGTGCCAGCAGTTTCCGGGAGACCCAGTACTTC

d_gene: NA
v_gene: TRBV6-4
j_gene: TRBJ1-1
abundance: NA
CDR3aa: CASSDSRNTEAFF
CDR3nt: TGTGCCAGCAGTGACTCGCGGAACACTGAAGCTTTCTTT

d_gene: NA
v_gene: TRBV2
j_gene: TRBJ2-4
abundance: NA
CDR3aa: CASRGVAAVVNIQYF
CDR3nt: TGTGCCAGCAGGGGGGTAGCGGCCGTGGTAAACATTCAGTACTTC

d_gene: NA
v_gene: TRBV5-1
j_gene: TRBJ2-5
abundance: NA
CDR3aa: CASSREETQYF
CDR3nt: TGCGCCAGCAGTCGGGAAGAGACCCAGTACTTC

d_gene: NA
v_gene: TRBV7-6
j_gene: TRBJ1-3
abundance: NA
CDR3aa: CASSPARGNTIYF
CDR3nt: TGTGCCAGCAGCCCCGCCAGGGGAAACACCATATATTTT

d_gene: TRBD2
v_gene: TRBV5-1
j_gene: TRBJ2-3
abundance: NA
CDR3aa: CASSLGPSGPPRGDTQYF
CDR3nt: TGCGCCAGCAGCTTGGGCCCTAGCGGTCCCCCCCGGGGAGATACGCAGTATTTT

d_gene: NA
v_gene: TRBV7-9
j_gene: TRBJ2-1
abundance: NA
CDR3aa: CASSPNLALALYNEQFF
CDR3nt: TGTGCCAGCAGCCCAAATTTAGCGTTAGCACTTTACAATGAGCAGTTCTTC

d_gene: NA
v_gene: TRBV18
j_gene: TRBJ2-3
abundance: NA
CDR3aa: CASSPRSGETDTQYF
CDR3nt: TGTGCCAGCTCACCAAGGTCGGGTGAGACAGATACGCAGTATTTT

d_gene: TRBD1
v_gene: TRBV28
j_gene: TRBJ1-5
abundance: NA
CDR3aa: CASSWTGANQPQHF
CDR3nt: TGTGCCAGCAGTTGGACAGGGGCAAATCAGCCCCAGCATTTT

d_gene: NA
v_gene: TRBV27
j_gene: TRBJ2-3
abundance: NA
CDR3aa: CASSFSSRDTQYF
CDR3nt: TGTGCCAGCAGTTTTTCTAGCAGGGATACGCAGTATTTT

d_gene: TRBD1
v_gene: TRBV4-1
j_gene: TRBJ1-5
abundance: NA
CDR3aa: CASSQRGDRTNQPQHF
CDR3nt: TGCGCCAGCAGCCAAAGAGGGGACAGGACCAATCAGCCCCAGCATTTT

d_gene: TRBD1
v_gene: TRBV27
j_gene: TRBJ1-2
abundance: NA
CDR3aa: CASSLSPLGQGLGYTF
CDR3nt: TGTGCCAGCAGTTTATCACCCCTGGGACAGGGGTTAGGCTACACCTTC

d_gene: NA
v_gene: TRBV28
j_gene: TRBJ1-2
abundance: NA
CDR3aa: CASSLWRVGNYGYTF
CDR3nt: TGTGCCAGCAGTTTATGGAGGGTCGGCAACTATGGCTACACCTTC

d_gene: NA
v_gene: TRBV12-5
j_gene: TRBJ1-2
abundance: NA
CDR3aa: CASGTQNYGYTF
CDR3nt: TGTGCTAGCGGGACACAGAACTATGGCTACACCTTC

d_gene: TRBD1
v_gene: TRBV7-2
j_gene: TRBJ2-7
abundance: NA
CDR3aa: CASSKKTGSYEQYF
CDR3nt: TGTGCCAGCAGTAAAAAGACAGGGTCCTACGAGCAGTACTTC

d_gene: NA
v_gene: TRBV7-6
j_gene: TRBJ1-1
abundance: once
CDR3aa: CASSLGSTVNTEAFF
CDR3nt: TGTGCCAGCAGCTTAGGTTCGACAGTGAACACTGAAGCTTTCTTT

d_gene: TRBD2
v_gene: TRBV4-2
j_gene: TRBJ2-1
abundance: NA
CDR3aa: CASSQAPGWSGTYNEQFF
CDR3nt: TGTGCCAGCAGCCAGGCCCCAGGGTGGAGCGGGACCTACAATGAGCAGTTCTTC

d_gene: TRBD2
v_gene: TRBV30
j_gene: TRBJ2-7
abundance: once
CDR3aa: CAWTGTSAEQYF
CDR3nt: TGTGCCTGGACCGGGACTAGCGCCGAGCAGTACTTC

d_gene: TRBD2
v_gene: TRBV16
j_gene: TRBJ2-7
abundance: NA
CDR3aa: CASSPRLAGYEQYF
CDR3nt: TGTGCCAGCAGCCCCCGACTAGCGGGCTACGAGCAGTACTTC

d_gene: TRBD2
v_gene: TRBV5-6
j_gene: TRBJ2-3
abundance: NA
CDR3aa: CASSTLAGGRWDTQYF
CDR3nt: TGTGCCAGCAGCACCCTAGCGGGGGGGCGTTGGGATACGCAGTATTTT

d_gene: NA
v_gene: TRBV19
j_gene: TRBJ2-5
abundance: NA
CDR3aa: CASSIALSQETQYF
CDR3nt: TGTGCCAGTAGTATCGCCCTGAGCCAAGAGACCCAGTACTTC

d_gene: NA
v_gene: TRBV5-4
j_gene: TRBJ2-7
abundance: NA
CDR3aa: CASSSAGGYEQYF
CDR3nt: TGTGCCAGCAGCTCGGCGGGCGGCTACGAGCAGTACTTC

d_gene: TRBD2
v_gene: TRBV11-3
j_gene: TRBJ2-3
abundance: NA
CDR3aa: CASSPRGASGSTDTQYF
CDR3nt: TGTGCCAGCAGCCCCCGTGGGGCTAGCGGGTCCACAGATACGCAGTATTTT